Below, 31 T cell receptor beta chains from the same sample are listed, as sequenced in a study of CD4 T cells in relation to SARS-CoV-2 and coronaviruses. Sequencing used immunoSEQ multiplex PCR; TCRdb keeps in-frame clones, though not all of them. The table shows 35,000 to 45,000 clones, with 70% to 90% occurring only once. The sample consisted of memory CD4+ T cells from PBMCs. These receptors were taken from an adult with COVID-19.

This chain links TRBV19 with TRBJ1-2, with no clear D. Deletions cut 7 bases from V and 3 bases from J, with 15 bases between. Per germline, CDR1 LNHDA and CDR2 SQIVND (reference sequence). CDR3 length: 14 residues. The CDR3 DNA is TGTGCCAGTAACCCGGGAGCGGGATACTATGGCTACACCTTC. It is translated as CASNPGAGYYGYTF.

This chain joins TRBV27 and TRBJ2-3; D possibly corresponds to TRBD1 (5 bases). The CDR3 spans 15 residues. CDR1 and CDR2 from the germline V gene are MNHEY and SMNVEV (reference sequence). V was pared by 2 bases and J by 0 bases, with 9 bases between. The CDR3 DNA follows: TGTGCCAGCAGTTTAAGGGGAACTAGCACAGATACGCAGTATTTT. It is translated as CASSLRGTSTDTQYF.

The V call is TRBV19, the J call TRBJ2-3, with 8 bases aligning to TRBD1. The trim removed 0 bases at V and 5 bases at J, leaving 7 bases unmatched. CDR1 is LNHDA and CDR2 is SQIVND in the germline V gene (reference sequence). CDR3 length: 16 residues. The CDR3 here is CASSIDGTGRLDTQYF. DNA for the CDR3: TGTGCCAGTAGTATAGACGGGACAGGACGGTTAGATACGCAGTATTTT.

The V call is TRBV7-9, the J call TRBJ1-2; D call uncertain. This CDR3 contains 16 residues. The V gene lost 5 bases and the J gene lost 7 bases, with 23 bases spanning the gap. Germline V gene lookup returns CDR1 SEHNR and CDR2 FQNEAQ (reference sequence). CDR3 in amino acids: CASSASPRRSVSGYTF. The CDR3 DNA follows: TGTGCCAGCAGCGCTAGCCCCCGACGGAGCGTTAGTGGCTACACCTTC.

This chain connects TRBV5-1 to TRBJ2-1; perhaps TRBD2 as D (5 bases). Germline assignment: CDR1 SGHRS and CDR2 YFSETQ. The germline V and J ends were trimmed by 1 base and 2 bases, with 13 bases remaining between them. CDR3 size: 16 residues. The CDR3, as DNA: TGCGCCAGCAGCTTGAACGCGGGCAGTACCTACAATGAGCAGTTCTTC. Protein product: CASSLNAGSTYNEQFF.

The chain links TRBV3-1 (or the pseudogene TRBV3-2) to TRBJ1-1; TRBD1 is a possible D gene (5 bases). Germline values: CDR1 LGHDT, CDR2 YNNKEL (reference sequence). Trimming shortened V by 3 bases and J by 1 base, and 6 bases separated the two germline ends. This CDR3 spans 13 amino acids. The CDR3 nucleotides read TGTGCCAGCAGCCAGGGACCGAACACTGAAGCTTTCTTT. Its protein is CASSQGPNTEAFF.

This clone was counted between two and nine times. This CDR3 is CASSSPLGSYEQYF. CDR3 nucleotide sequence: TGTGCCAGCAGCTCTCCCCTGGGCTCCTACGAGCAGTACTTC. The V call is TRBV7-9, the J call TRBJ2-7; unclear D gene. The length of the CDR3 is 14 residues. Between the trimmed V and J ends, which lost 4 bases and 0 bases, there was a span of 10 bases. Germline V gives CDR1 SEHNR, CDR2 FQNEAQ (reference sequence).

The chain carries TRBV30 and TRBJ2-7; possibly TRBD2 for D (5 bases). Germline V CDR1 and CDR2: GTSNPN, SVGIG (reference sequence). The V gene lost 5 bases and the J gene lost 5 bases, with 16 bases spanning the gap. This CDR3 has 13 residues. The chain's CDR3 is CAWSTLRGNEQYF. The CDR3 coding sequence is TGTGCCTGGTCCACTCTAAGAGGGAACGAGCAGTACTTC.

The chain joins TRBV5-6 to TRBJ2-6; D is perhaps TRBD2 (6 bases). This CDR3 is built from 17 residues. Trimming cost V 4 bases and J 0 bases, with 14 bases left between them. Germline V lookup: CDR1 SGHDT, CDR2 YYEEEE. The CDR3 reads CASSGGWGDSGANVLTF. The CDR3 DNA reads TGTGCCAGCAGCGGGGGATGGGGGGACTCTGGGGCCAACGTCCTGACTTTC.

This chain joins TRBV5-1 and TRBJ1-6; 7 bases are shared with TRBD1. Germline values: CDR1 SGHRS, CDR2 YFSETQ. The CDR3 runs to 15 residues. The J segment lost 9 bases and the V segment lost 4 bases, leaving 10 bases of the junction unmatched. For the CDR3, the DNA is TGCGCCAGCAGCAGAACAACAGGGGAGGGTTCACCCCTCCACTTT. Protein product: CASSRTTGEGSPLHF. Looking up the rest from reference TRBV5-1 and TRBJ1-6 gives the full variable domain: KAGVTQTPRYLIKTRGQQVTLSCSPISGHRSVSWYQQTPGQGLQFLFEYFSETQRNKGNFPGRFSGRQFSNSRSEMNVSTLELGDSALYLCASSRTTGEGSPLHFGNGTRLTVT.

This clone came up once. This sequence joins TRBV5-4 and TRBJ2-3, with 8 bases aligning to TRBD1. The CDR3 covers 15 residues. J gave up 5 bases and V 2 bases, and 7 bases lay outside the gene matches. In germline, CDR1 is SGHNT, CDR2 YYREEE (reference sequence). CDR3 sequence: CASSFPTGGQDTQYF. CDR3 bases: TGTGCCAGCAGCTTTCCCACAGGGGGTCAAGATACGCAGTATTTT.

The rearrangement uses TRBV24-1 and TRBJ2-1; 16 bases are shared with TRBD2. The germline gives CDR1 KGHDR, CDR2 SFDVKD. The J segment lost 9 bases and the V segment lost 5 bases, leaving 18 bases of the junction unmatched. The CDR3 is 20 residues long. CDR3 DNA: TGTGCCACCAGTGCCGGGACTAGCGGGGGGGCCTCTCGTCTAAGGGTTGAGCAGTTCTTC. It yields the protein CATSAGTSGGASRLRVEQFF.

V is TRBV11-2 and J is TRBJ2-5, with 11 bases matching TRBD2. CDR1 SGHAT and CDR2 FQNNGV come from the germline V gene. Trimming cost V 5 bases and J 0 bases; bases outside gene matches: 5. This CDR3 has 16 residues. The CDR3 region is CASSRLAGLYQETQYF. The DNA of the CDR3 is TGTGCCAGCAGCAGACTAGCGGGACTGTACCAAGAGACCCAGTACTTC.

The rearrangement joins TRBV7-9 to TRBJ2-4; the D gene is possibly TRBD2 (6 bases). Germline-derived CDR1 and CDR2 are SEHNR and FQNEAQ (reference sequence). The CDR3 is made up of 17 amino acids. The ends were cut back, 5 bases at V and 1 base at J, with 18 bases in the middle. CDR3 protein: CASSRWVGGSAKNIQYF. The CDR3 coding sequence is TGTGCCAGCAGCCGATGGGTTGGGGGGAGTGCCAAAAACATTCAGTACTTC. Variable domain in full (rest from reference TRBV7-9 and TRBJ2-4): DTGVSQNPRHKITKRGQNVTFRCDPISEHNRLYWYRQTLGQGPEFLTYFQNEAQLEKSRLLSDRFSAERPKGSFSTLEIQRTEQGDSAMYLCASSRWVGGSAKNIQYFGAGTRLSVL.

The rearrangement links TRBV6-4 to TRBJ2-7, with 10 bases identical to TRBD1. V trimming: 5 bases; J trimming: 3 bases; junction bases outside the gene matches: 1. The CDR3 is made up of 13 amino acids. CDR1 MRHNA and CDR2 SNTAGT come from the germline V gene. The CDR3 DNA sequence: TGTGCCAGCAGTAGGGACAGGGGCTACGAGCAGTACTTC. This codes for CASSRDRGYEQYF.

This clone appeared a few times. V and J are TRBV9 and TRBJ1-3; TRBD1 might be the D (6 bases). The CDR3 sequence is 13 residues long. CDR1 SGDLS and CDR2 YYNGEE come from the germline V gene. Trimming stripped 2 bases from V and 8 bases from J, with 11 bases between. CDR3 residues: CASSVIEGDTIYF. For the CDR3, the DNA is TGTGCCAGCAGCGTTATCGAGGGGGACACCATATATTTT.

The chain carries TRBV6-5 and TRBJ1-1; maybe TRBD1 (6 bases). This CDR3 comprises 14 residues. CDR1 and CDR2 (germline): MNHEY, SVGAGI. Trimming removed 5 bases at V and 0 bases at J, with 10 bases between. CDR3 coding DNA: TGTGCCAGCAGTCTGGACAGTGTGAACACTGAAGCTTTCTTT. This sequence encodes CASSLDSVNTEAFF.

This chain links TRBV28 with TRBJ1-3; no clear D gene. Germline-derived CDR1 and CDR2 are MDHEN and SYDVKM. This CDR3 has 15 residues. V lost 1 base and J 4 bases, leaving 11 bases between the germline ends. The CDR3 region is CASSLSGVLGNTIYF. The CDR3 nucleotides are TGTGCCAGCAGTTTATCCGGGGTTCTCGGAAACACCATATATTTT.

V is TRBV6-1 and J is TRBJ1-6; no clear D. Germline assignment: CDR1 MNHNS and CDR2 SASEGT. This CDR3 spans 17 amino acids. Trimming took 1 base from V and 5 from J, leaving 15 bases between them. The CDR3, as DNA: TGTGCCAGCAGTGAAGATGCGTGGGTGGGAGATAATTCACCCCTCCACTTT. Amino acids: CASSEDAWVGDNSPLHF.

This clone was detected once. The chain links TRBV6-5 to TRBJ1-3; possible D gene TRBD1, 5 bases. The CDR3 spans 15 residues. Germline V gene lookup returns CDR1 MNHEY and CDR2 SVGAGI. Trimming left V 0 bases short and J 5 bases short, with 11 bases between. The CDR3, as DNA: TGTGCCAGCAGTTACTCTTGGGGCGACCGAAACACCATATATTTT. It is translated as CASSYSWGDRNTIYF.

Regarding this clone: At one boundary the junction diverges from the germline segment, which might be a read error. This chain joins TRBV19 and TRBJ2-7; D is ambiguous. The CDR3 consists of 14 residues. Germline V gene sequence: CDR1 LNHDA, CDR2 SQIVND (reference sequence). The CDR3 reads CASSSLGQSYAQYF. CDR3 coding DNA: TGTGCCAGTAGTTCACTGGGCCAATCCTACGCGCAGTACTTC. Complete variable domain (other parts from reference TRBV19 and TRBJ2-7): DGGITQSPKYLFRKEGQNVTLSCEQNLNHDAMYWYRQDPGQGLRLIYYSQIVNDFQKGDIAEGYSVSREKKESFPLTVTSAQKNPTAFYLCASSSLGQSYAQYFGPGTRLTVT.

The chain is built from TRBV2 and TRBJ1-6, with D hard to call. The V gene lost 4 bases and the J gene lost 7 bases, with 11 bases spanning the gap. The germline V gene has CDR1 SNHLY and CDR2 FYNNEI. The CDR3 length is 14 residues. As DNA, the CDR3 is TGTGCCAGCAGTGGAATCGGGGTGAATTCACCCCTCCACTTT. Translated, it gives CASSGIGVNSPLHF.

The V and J genes are TRBV6-5 and TRBJ2-7; 9 bases line up with TRBD1. The V segment lost 6 bases and the J segment 6 bases; nucleotides outside the gene matches: 9. This CDR3 has 14 amino acids. Germline assignment: CDR1 MNHEY and CDR2 SVGAGI. This chain's CDR3 is CASRTGTGFSEQYF. The CDR3 DNA reads TGTGCCAGCAGGACCGGGACAGGGTTTTCCGAGCAGTACTTC.

The chain is built from TRBV5-4 and TRBJ1-1; no reliable D call. This CDR3 has 13 amino acids. Trimming removed 3 bases from V and 9 bases from J, with 15 bases in between. Germline values: CDR1 SGHNT, CDR2 YYREEE (reference sequence). Here the CDR3 DNA reads TGTGCCAGCAGCTCAAAAGACCCAGGCCAAGCTTTCTTT. Translation gives CASSSKDPGQAFF. Variable domain in full (rest from reference TRBV5-4 and TRBJ1-1): ETGVTQSPTHLIKTRGQQVTLRCSSQSGHNTVSWYQQALGQGPQFIFQYYREEENGRGNFPPRFSGLQFPNYSSELNVNALELDDSALYLCASSSKDPGQAFFGQGTRLTVV.

The CDR3 region is CASSLTSGKGETQYF. For the CDR3, the DNA is TGTGCCAGCAGCTTAACTAGCGGAAAGGGTGAGACCCAGTACTTC. The V call is TRBV7-3, the J call TRBJ2-5; tentatively, D is TRBD2 (6 bases). V lost 0 bases and J lost 5, with 13 bases in between. This CDR3 contains 15 residues. In germline, CDR1 is SGHTA, CDR2 FQGTGA. Using reference TRBV7-3 and TRBJ2-5 for the parts outside the CDR3, the full variable domain is GAGVSQTPSNKVTEKGKYVELRCDPISGHTALYWYRQSLGQGPEFLIYFQGTGAADDSGLPNDRFFAVRPEGSVSTLKIQRTERGDSAVYLCASSLTSGKGETQYFGPGTRLLVL.

CDR3 in DNA: TGCGCCAGCAGTGAGATACTAGCGGGGGGGCCCGACGAGCAGTACTTC. Its protein product is CASSEILAGGPDEQYF. The rearrangement uses TRBV10-2 and TRBJ2-7; TRBD2 aligns across 13 bases. J was trimmed by 5 bases and V by 2 bases; bases with no gene match: 6. The CDR3 spans 16 residues. Germline CDR1 and CDR2: WSHSY and SAAADI.

This sequence joins TRBV4-2 and TRBJ2-2; 13 positions match TRBD2. V lost 4 bases, J lost 6 bases, and 11 bases stayed unmatched. Germline V gene lookup returns CDR1 LGHNA and CDR2 YNFKEQ. This CDR3 has 18 residues. CDR3 in DNA: TGTGCCAGCAGCCCACTAGCGGGGGGGCAGTGGGTCCCCGGGGAGCTGTTTTTT. It specifies CASSPLAGGQWVPGELFF.

V usage is TRBV6-6 and J usage is TRBJ2-3; maybe TRBD2 (5 bases). Germline V gives CDR1 MNHNY, CDR2 SVGAGI (reference sequence). The CDR3 runs to 18 residues. The ends were cut back, 6 bases at V and 0 bases at J, with 22 bases in the middle. In nucleotides, the CDR3 is TGTGCCAGCAGCCGAAGGGTGGGAGAGGGAGCGAGCACAGATACGCAGTATTTT. This gives the protein CASSRRVGEGASTDTQYF.

The J gene is TRBJ2-3, the V gene TRBV13; 9 bases agree with TRBD2. Looked up from germline, CDR1 is PRHDT and CDR2 is FYEKMQ (reference sequence). The CDR3 extends over 19 amino acids. V lost 2 bases, J lost 2 bases, and 14 bases stayed unmatched. The DNA of the CDR3 is TGTGCCAGCAGCTTATATCTGCGGCGGGGGGGAAGATCCACAGATACGCAGTATTTT. It specifies CASSLYLRRGGRSTDTQYF.

The genes are TRBV5-4 and TRBJ2-3; D unresolved. CDR3 length: 12 residues. With 4 bases removed from V and 6 bases from J, the gap between germline ends came to 9 bases. Germline values: CDR1 SGHNT, CDR2 YYREEE (reference sequence). CDR3 region: CASSAQRDTQYF. As DNA, the CDR3 is TGTGCCAGCAGCGCCCAGCGCGATACGCAGTATTTT.

The rearrangement links TRBV29-1 to TRBJ2-7; 7 bases are shared with TRBD2. The germline V gene encodes CDR1 SQVTM and CDR2 ANQGSEA. With 4 bases clipped from V and 6 bases from J, the junction kept 15 bases outside the gene matches. This CDR3 is 15 amino acids long. The CDR3 DNA reads TGCAGCGTTGGGGGGGAGGGTCCCGGCTACGTCGAGCAGTACTTC. Residues: CSVGGEGPGYVEQYF.